A selection of T cell receptor beta chains follows, all from one sample in a study of T cells and Merkel cell carcinoma outcomes. The table came from immunoSEQ multiplex PCR; TCRdb's copy has only in-frame clones and leaves some out. This sample yields about 19,000 clones, of which roughly 80% are seen a single time; 3% to 3.5% belongs to the top ten. The sample comprised tumor tissue from Merkel cell carcinoma. All receptors derive from a human donor with Merkel cell carcinoma. CDR3s include the opening cysteine and the closing phenylalanine or tryptophan. The order of the fields is D gene, J gene, V gene, CDR3 protein. D genes are given only for firm matches.

d_call: TRBD2
j_call: TRBJ2-1
v_call: TRBV29-1
cdr3_aa: CSAGGDSYNEQFF

d_call: -
j_call: TRBJ1-3
v_call: TRBV13
cdr3_aa: CASSLGVWDTIYF

d_call: -
j_call: TRBJ1-6
v_call: TRBV4-1
cdr3_aa: CASSQKGYNSPLHF

d_call: TRBD1
j_call: TRBJ2-1
v_call: TRBV5-1
cdr3_aa: CASSWGQGNEQFF

d_call: -
j_call: TRBJ2-7
v_call: TRBV5-1
cdr3_aa: CASSLGIQDRHSYEQYF

d_call: -
j_call: TRBJ2-2
v_call: TRBV5-1
cdr3_aa: CASLGLNTGELFF

d_call: TRBD1
j_call: TRBJ1-2
v_call: TRBV5-4
cdr3_aa: CTSSLPRDRGFYGYTF

d_call: -
j_call: TRBJ2-7
v_call: TRBV28
cdr3_aa: CASSLWVNEQYF

d_call: -
j_call: TRBJ2-5
v_call: TRBV30
cdr3_aa: CAWSRGEETQYF

d_call: TRBD2
j_call: TRBJ2-1
v_call: TRBV7-9
cdr3_aa: CASSTSGRHQYEQFF

d_call: TRBD1
j_call: TRBJ2-7
v_call: TRBV4-2
cdr3_aa: CASRGTGLWYF

d_call: TRBD2
j_call: TRBJ2-3
v_call: TRBV18
cdr3_aa: CASSPRTSGRGVTDTQYF

d_call: TRBD1
j_call: TRBJ1-2
v_call: TRBV7-8
cdr3_aa: CATWGQGVSGYTF

d_call: -
j_call: TRBJ2-1
v_call: TRBV28
cdr3_aa: CASSLLVDEQFF

d_call: -
j_call: TRBJ2-2
v_call: TRBV29-1
cdr3_aa: CSVGVLNTGELFF

d_call: -
j_call: TRBJ1-1
v_call: TRBV28
cdr3_aa: CASTPGFRGTEAFF

d_call: -
j_call: TRBJ1-1
v_call: TRBV5-4
cdr3_aa: CASSQGPRVMNTKAFF

d_call: -
j_call: TRBJ2-6
v_call: TRBV10-3
cdr3_aa: CAISEPSPGAGANVLTF

d_call: TRBD1
j_call: TRBJ1-5
v_call: TRBV6-6
cdr3_aa: CASSTTGDPNQPQHF

d_call: -
j_call: TRBJ2-3
v_call: TRBV10-3
cdr3_aa: CAISEDTDTQYF

d_call: TRBD1
j_call: TRBJ1-1
v_call: TRBV10-3
cdr3_aa: CAITRTGNTEAFF

d_call: TRBD2
j_call: TRBJ2-3
v_call: TRBV5-1
cdr3_aa: CASSLTPRDYRKTDTQYF

d_call: TRBD1
j_call: TRBJ1-1
v_call: TRBV9
cdr3_aa: CASSPRGRNTEAFF

d_call: -
j_call: TRBJ2-7
v_call: TRBV28
cdr3_aa: CAIRSGGPYEQYF

d_call: -
j_call: TRBJ2-3
v_call: TRBV5-1
cdr3_aa: CASSLDGRNGDTQYF

d_call: -
j_call: TRBJ1-1
v_call: TRBV19
cdr3_aa: CASRQNTEAFF

d_call: -
j_call: TRBJ2-7
v_call: TRBV5-1
cdr3_aa: CASSRGSSYEQYF

d_call: -
j_call: TRBJ1-4
v_call: TRBV5-1
cdr3_aa: CASSFRRGDKKLFF

d_call: -
j_call: TRBJ1-2
v_call: TRBV2
cdr3_aa: CASSEGLRGQEGYTF

d_call: -
j_call: TRBJ1-4
v_call: TRBV4-1
cdr3_aa: CASSQVAQPNEKLFF

d_call: -
j_call: TRBJ2-1
v_call: TRBV7-3
cdr3_aa: CASSASRNEQFF

d_call: TRBD1
j_call: TRBJ2-7
v_call: TRBV29-1
cdr3_aa: CSVEDGTGGYEQYF

d_call: TRBD2
j_call: TRBJ2-4
v_call: TRBV9
cdr3_aa: CASSAHCCGRAKNIQYF

d_call: -
j_call: TRBJ2-7
v_call: TRBV7-9
cdr3_aa: CASSFGGDYEQYF

d_call: -
j_call: TRBJ1-1
v_call: TRBV5-5
cdr3_aa: CASSLTTEAFF

d_call: -
j_call: TRBJ1-1
v_call: TRBV5-6
cdr3_aa: CASSLGDLNTEAFF

d_call: -
j_call: TRBJ2-6
v_call: TRBV30
cdr3_aa: CAWEEGPASGANVLTF

d_call: -
j_call: TRBJ2-2
v_call: TRBV4-1
cdr3_aa: CVGCTGELFF

d_call: -
j_call: TRBJ2-7
v_call: TRBV9
cdr3_aa: CASSVEPGVGHEQYF

d_call: TRBD2
j_call: TRBJ2-1
v_call: TRBV9
cdr3_aa: CASSVGTSGLGEQFF

d_call: -
j_call: TRBJ2-1
v_call: TRBV13
cdr3_aa: CASSSNLRDEQFF

d_call: -
j_call: TRBJ2-2
v_call: TRBV7-9
cdr3_aa: CASSFGAKSFRGELFF

d_call: -
j_call: TRBJ2-2
v_call: TRBV5-1
cdr3_aa: CASSPTGSAGELFF

d_call: -
j_call: TRBJ2-3
v_call: TRBV7-8
cdr3_aa: CASSLRAVGVGTDTQYF

d_call: -
j_call: TRBJ2-2
v_call: TRBV10-3
cdr3_aa: CAIPGQKNTGELFF

d_call: -
j_call: TRBJ2-6
v_call: TRBV5-5
cdr3_aa: CASSSGTRVSGANVLTF

d_call: -
j_call: TRBJ1-2
v_call: TRBV5-8
cdr3_aa: CASSPDNPPSWGYTF

d_call: -
j_call: TRBJ2-3
v_call: TRBV28
cdr3_aa: CASSFPPAELTDTQYF

d_call: -
j_call: TRBJ2-5
v_call: TRBV15
cdr3_aa: CATSRGLSSTQETQYF

d_call: -
j_call: TRBJ2-3
v_call: TRBV11-2
cdr3_aa: CASSLLEVPQYF

d_call: TRBD1
j_call: TRBJ2-2
v_call: TRBV5-1
cdr3_aa: CASSLYRTGVNTGELFF

d_call: -
j_call: TRBJ1-2
v_call: TRBV29-1
cdr3_aa: CSSLGDGGYTF

d_call: -
j_call: TRBJ2-3
v_call: TRBV7-3
cdr3_aa: CASSSHRSRGADTQYF

d_call: -
j_call: TRBJ2-3
v_call: TRBV5-1
cdr3_aa: CASSLDLFRQYF

d_call: -
j_call: TRBJ2-3
v_call: TRBV29-1
cdr3_aa: CSVYRDPTDTQYF

d_call: -
j_call: TRBJ1-1
v_call: TRBV27
cdr3_aa: CASSGGNTEAFF

d_call: -
j_call: TRBJ2-7
v_call: TRBV5-1
cdr3_aa: CASSSTGTEQYF

d_call: -
j_call: TRBJ2-3
v_call: TRBV5-5
cdr3_aa: CASSFSTGITDTQYF

d_call: TRBD1
j_call: TRBJ1-2
v_call: TRBV28
cdr3_aa: CASSAPGQGIGDGYTF